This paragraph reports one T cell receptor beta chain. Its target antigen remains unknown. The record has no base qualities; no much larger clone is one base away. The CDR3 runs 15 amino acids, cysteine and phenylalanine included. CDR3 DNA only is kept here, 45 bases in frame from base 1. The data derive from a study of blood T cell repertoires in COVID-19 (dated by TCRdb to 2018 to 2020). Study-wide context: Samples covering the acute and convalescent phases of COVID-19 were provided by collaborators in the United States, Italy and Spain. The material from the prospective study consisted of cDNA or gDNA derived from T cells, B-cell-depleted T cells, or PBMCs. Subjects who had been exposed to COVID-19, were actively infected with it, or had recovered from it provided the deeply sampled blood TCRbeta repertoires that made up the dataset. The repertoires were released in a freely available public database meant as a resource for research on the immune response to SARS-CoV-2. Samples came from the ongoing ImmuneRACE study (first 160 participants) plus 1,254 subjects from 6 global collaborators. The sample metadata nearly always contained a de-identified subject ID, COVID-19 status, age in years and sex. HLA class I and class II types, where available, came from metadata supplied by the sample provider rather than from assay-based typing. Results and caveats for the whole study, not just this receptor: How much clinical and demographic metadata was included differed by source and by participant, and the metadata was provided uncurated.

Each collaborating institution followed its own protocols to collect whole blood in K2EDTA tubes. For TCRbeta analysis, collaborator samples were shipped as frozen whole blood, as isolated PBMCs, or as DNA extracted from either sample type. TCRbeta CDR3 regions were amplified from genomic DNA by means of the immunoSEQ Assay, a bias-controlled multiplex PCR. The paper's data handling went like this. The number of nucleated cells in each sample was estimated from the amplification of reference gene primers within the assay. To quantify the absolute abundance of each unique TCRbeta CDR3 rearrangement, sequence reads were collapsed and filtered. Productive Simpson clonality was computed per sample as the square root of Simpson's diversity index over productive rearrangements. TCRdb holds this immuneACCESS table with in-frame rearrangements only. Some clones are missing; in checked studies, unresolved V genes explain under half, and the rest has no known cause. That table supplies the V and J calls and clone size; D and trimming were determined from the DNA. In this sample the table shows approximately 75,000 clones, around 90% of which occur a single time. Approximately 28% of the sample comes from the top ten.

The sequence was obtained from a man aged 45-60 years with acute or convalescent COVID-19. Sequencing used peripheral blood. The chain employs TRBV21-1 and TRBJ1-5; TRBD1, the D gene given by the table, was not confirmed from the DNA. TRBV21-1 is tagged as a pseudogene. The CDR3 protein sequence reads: CASSKPDRVGQPQHF. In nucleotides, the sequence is TGTGCCAGCAGCAAACCGGACAGGGTTGGTCAGCCCCAGCATTTT.